A selection of T cell receptor beta chains follows, all from one sample in a study of T cell responses to AZD1222 COVID-19 vaccine. Method: immunoSEQ multiplex PCR; TCRdb's copy keeps in-frame clones and lacks some. The table shows approximately 180,000 clones, with roughly 90% occurring only once. The sequencing here drew on peripheral blood, taken on day 0 of AZD1222 vaccination. The receptor set was obtained from an adult in good health. The CDR3 runs from the conserved cysteine through the conserved F or W. The order of the fields is CDR3 protein, CDR3 DNA, D gene, clone size, J gene, V gene. A D gene is named only where the DNA matches it firmly. The size field is filled for only some rows; it gives once, few, many or a size class.

CDR3aa: CASSFGSGGLSEQYF; CDR3nt: TGCGCCAGCAGCTTCGGTAGCGGGGGTTTAAGCGAGCAGTACTTC; d_gene: TRBD2; abundance: -; j_gene: TRBJ2-7; v_gene: TRBV5-1
CDR3aa: CASSDPGTVYGYTF; CDR3nt: TGTGCCAGCAGCGACCCAGGGACCGTCTATGGCTACACCTTC; d_gene: -; abundance: -; j_gene: TRBJ1-2; v_gene: TRBV28
CDR3aa: CASSTPGFGDQPQHF; CDR3nt: TGTGCCAGTAGTACCCCGGGTTTCGGCGATCAGCCCCAGCATTTT; d_gene: -; abundance: -; j_gene: TRBJ1-5; v_gene: TRBV19
CDR3aa: CASSLVGAGELFF; CDR3nt: TGTGCCAGCAGCTTAGTCGGGGCCGGGGAGCTGTTTTTT; d_gene: -; abundance: -; j_gene: TRBJ2-2; v_gene: TRBV7-9
CDR3aa: CASSKGPALSYEQYF; CDR3nt: TGTGCCAGCAGCAAAGGGCCAGCCCTCTCCTACGAGCAGTACTTC; d_gene: -; abundance: -; j_gene: TRBJ2-7; v_gene: TRBV21-1
CDR3aa: CASSSMLAGIPDTQYF; CDR3nt: TGTGCCAGCAGTTCCATGCTAGCGGGAATTCCGGATACGCAGTATTTT; d_gene: TRBD2; abundance: -; j_gene: TRBJ2-3; v_gene: TRBV2
CDR3aa: CASSVRTGDGYTF; CDR3nt: TGTGCCAGCAGCGTTCGGACAGGGGATGGCTACACCTTC; d_gene: TRBD1; abundance: -; j_gene: TRBJ1-2; v_gene: TRBV9
CDR3aa: CASRASGGSGNQPQHF; CDR3nt: TGTGCCAGCAGAGCCTCAGGGGGAAGTGGGAATCAGCCCCAGCATTTT; d_gene: TRBD1; abundance: -; j_gene: TRBJ1-5; v_gene: TRBV28
CDR3aa: CASSHPGGGVNTGELFF; CDR3nt: TGCGCCAGCAGCCATCCCGGGGGCGGGGTAAACACCGGGGAGCTGTTTTTT; d_gene: -; abundance: -; j_gene: TRBJ2-2; v_gene: TRBV4-1
CDR3aa: CASSTRTSGSNEQFF; CDR3nt: TGTGCCAGCAGCACCCGGACTAGCGGGAGTAATGAGCAGTTCTTC; d_gene: TRBD2; abundance: -; j_gene: TRBJ2-1; v_gene: TRBV7-9
CDR3aa: CASSLGSGANYGYTF; CDR3nt: TGTGCCAGCAGCTTAGGGTCAGGGGCTAACTATGGCTACACCTTC; d_gene: -; abundance: -; j_gene: TRBJ1-2; v_gene: TRBV7-6
CDR3aa: CASSLGEGTEAFF; CDR3nt: TGTGCCAGCAGCTTAGGGGAGGGCACTGAAGCTTTCTTT; d_gene: -; abundance: -; j_gene: TRBJ1-1; v_gene: TRBV11-3
CDR3aa: CASSPYQSTRLRVHEQYF; CDR3nt: TGTGCCAGCAGCCCTTACCAATCCACTCGTCTGAGGGTCCACGAGCAGTACTTC; d_gene: -; abundance: -; j_gene: TRBJ2-7; v_gene: TRBV5-4
CDR3aa: CATSRGARGHYGYTF; CDR3nt: TGTGCCACCAGCAGAGGCGCCAGGGGGCACTATGGCTACACCTTC; d_gene: TRBD1; abundance: once; j_gene: TRBJ1-2; v_gene: TRBV15
CDR3aa: CASSQGSRYGYTF; CDR3nt: TGTGCCAGTAGTCAGGGGTCTCGCTATGGCTACACCTTC; d_gene: -; abundance: -; j_gene: TRBJ1-2; v_gene: TRBV19
CDR3aa: CASSLTENTEAFF; CDR3nt: TGTGCCAGCAGCTTAACAGAGAACACTGAAGCTTTCTTT; d_gene: -; abundance: -; j_gene: TRBJ1-1; v_gene: TRBV7-2
CDR3aa: CASSFGTGGNEQFF; CDR3nt: TGTGCCAGCAGTTTCGGGACAGGGGGCAATGAGCAGTTCTTC; d_gene: TRBD1; abundance: -; j_gene: TRBJ2-1; v_gene: TRBV27
CDR3aa: CASSYGGSNTDTQYF; CDR3nt: TGTGCCAGCAGTTACGGGGGTTCGAACACAGATACGCAGTATTTT; d_gene: -; abundance: -; j_gene: TRBJ2-3; v_gene: TRBV6-6
CDR3aa: CASSSTGYEQYF; CDR3nt: TGTGCCAGCAGCTCCACGGGGTACGAGCAGTACTTC; d_gene: -; abundance: -; j_gene: TRBJ2-7; v_gene: TRBV7-2
CDR3aa: CASRDSRNYGYTF; CDR3nt: TGTGCCAGTAGGGATTCGCGTAACTATGGCTACACCTTC; d_gene: -; abundance: -; j_gene: TRBJ1-2; v_gene: TRBV6-5
CDR3aa: CASSSRTGAGTEAFF; CDR3nt: TGTGCCAGCAGTTCCCGAACCGGGGCCGGCACTGAAGCTTTCTTT; d_gene: -; abundance: -; j_gene: TRBJ1-1; v_gene: TRBV27
CDR3aa: CASSQSMEPQETQYF; CDR3nt: TGTGCCAGCAGCCAAAGTATGGAACCCCAAGAGACCCAGTACTTC; d_gene: -; abundance: -; j_gene: TRBJ2-5; v_gene: TRBV3-1/TRBV3-2
CDR3aa: CAEGFNYGYTF; CDR3nt: TGTGCCGAGGGGTTTAACTATGGCTACACCTTC; d_gene: -; abundance: -; j_gene: TRBJ1-2; v_gene: TRBV30
CDR3aa: CASSVSGSKDTQYF; CDR3nt: TGTGCCAGCAGTGTTAGTGGGAGCAAAGATACGCAGTATTTT; d_gene: -; abundance: -; j_gene: TRBJ2-3; v_gene: TRBV2
CDR3aa: CASSYGGGRTEAFF; CDR3nt: TGTGCCAGCAGTTACGGGGGGGGTCGCACTGAAGCTTTCTTT; d_gene: -; abundance: -; j_gene: TRBJ1-1; v_gene: TRBV6-5
CDR3aa: CASSLIRLPRGTVRETQYF; CDR3nt: TGTGCCAGCAGCTTAATTCGGTTGCCGCGCGGGACAGTGCGGGAGACCCAGTACTTC; d_gene: -; abundance: -; j_gene: TRBJ2-5; v_gene: TRBV7-2
CDR3aa: CASTPEPADTQYF; CDR3nt: TGTGCCAGCACCCCGGAGCCCGCAGATACGCAGTATTTT; d_gene: -; abundance: -; j_gene: TRBJ2-3; v_gene: TRBV2
CDR3aa: CASSPSAGRGRIGELFF; CDR3nt: TGTGCCAGCAGCCCTAGCGCAGGCAGGGGGCGAATCGGGGAGCTGTTTTTT; d_gene: TRBD1; abundance: -; j_gene: TRBJ2-2; v_gene: TRBV7-9
CDR3aa: CASSTYGQGRTYEQYF; CDR3nt: TGTGCCAGTAGTACTTATGGACAGGGGCGAACCTACGAGCAGTACTTC; d_gene: TRBD1; abundance: once; j_gene: TRBJ2-7; v_gene: TRBV19
CDR3aa: CASSPDGVPGKGGYTF; CDR3nt: TGTGCCAGCTCACCCGACGGGGTGCCGGGAAAAGGAGGCTACACCTTC; d_gene: -; abundance: -; j_gene: TRBJ1-2; v_gene: TRBV18
CDR3aa: CASSVGQNSYEQYF; CDR3nt: TGTGCCAGCAGCGTAGGGCAAAACTCCTACGAGCAGTACTTC; d_gene: -; abundance: -; j_gene: TRBJ2-7; v_gene: TRBV9
CDR3aa: CASITTGENEKLFF; CDR3nt: TGTGCCAGCATAACAACAGGGGAAAATGAAAAACTGTTTTTT; d_gene: TRBD1; abundance: once; j_gene: TRBJ1-4; v_gene: TRBV6-5
CDR3aa: CASSQGAGGGNEQYF; CDR3nt: TGCGCCAGCAGCCAAGGGGCGGGAGGTGGCAACGAGCAGTACTTC; d_gene: TRBD2; abundance: many; j_gene: TRBJ2-7; v_gene: TRBV4-1
CDR3aa: CASSHRLDRGDSPLHF; CDR3nt: TGTGCCAGCAGCCACCGGCTCGACAGGGGGGATTCACCCCTCCACTTT; d_gene: TRBD1; abundance: -; j_gene: TRBJ1-6; v_gene: TRBV28
CDR3aa: CATSPAPGLAGKRDNSYEQYF; CDR3nt: TGTGCCACCAGCCCCGCTCCGGGACTAGCGGGAAAACGGGATAATTCCTACGAGCAGTACTTC; d_gene: TRBD2; abundance: -; j_gene: TRBJ2-7; v_gene: TRBV15
CDR3aa: CASSKRGTQGTDSPLHF; CDR3nt: TGTGCCAGCAGCAAAAGGGGAACGCAGGGTACTGATTCACCCCTCCACTTT; d_gene: -; abundance: -; j_gene: TRBJ1-6; v_gene: TRBV21-1
CDR3aa: CASSLGAWRDKTGELFF; CDR3nt: TGTGCCAGCAGCTTAGGGGCCTGGAGGGATAAAACCGGGGAGCTGTTTTTT; d_gene: -; abundance: once; j_gene: TRBJ2-2; v_gene: TRBV11-2